The 28 T cell receptor beta chains reported below all come from one sample, sequenced in a study of graft-versus-host responses after intestinal transplantation. This table comes from immunoSEQ multiplex PCR, and its TCRdb copy is limited to in-frame clones, with some not included. The sample consists of about 24,000 clones, approximately 40% of them appearing once. The starting material was alloreactive CD4+ T cells from a mixed lymphocyte reaction culture, obtained before intestinal transplant. The subset was: CFSE-low proliferating T cells sorted from roughly six-day pre-transplant mixed lymphocyte reaction (GvH or HvG direction). The receptors here all came from a human patient who received an intestinal transplant.

The sample holds a few counts of this clone. The V and J genes are TRBV29-1 and TRBJ1-5; 10 nucleotides match TRBD1. Germline values: CDR1 SQVTM, CDR2 ANQGSEA. The CDR3 runs to 16 residues. V shed 2 bases and J 5 bases; nucleotides not matched to a gene: 9. CDR3 region: CSVEQRDRGKDQPQHF. The CDR3 region has the DNA TGCAGCGTTGAACAACGGGACAGGGGAAAGGATCAGCCCCAGCATTTT.

The chain combines TRBV2 with TRBJ1-2, with 10 bases matching TRBD1. The CDR3 spans 13 residues. The ends lost 5 bases at V and 6 bases at J; junction bases unmatched: 3. Per the germline V gene, CDR1 is SNHLY and CDR2 is FYNNEI. The CDR3 loop reads CASSRQGANGYTF. CDR3 coding DNA: TGTGCCAGCAGTAGACAGGGGGCTAATGGCTACACCTTC.

This chain links TRBV18 with TRBJ1-1; D unclear. V was shortened by 2 bases and J by 0 bases, with 7 bases between the two germline ends. Per the germline V gene, CDR1 is KGHSH and CDR2 is LQKENI. This CDR3 region has 14 residues. The CDR3: CASSPMSVNTEAFF. Written as DNA, the CDR3 is TGTGCCAGCTCACCAATGTCGGTGAACACTGAAGCTTTCTTT.

The chain has TRBV28 and TRBJ1-6; 7 nucleotides match TRBD1. In germline, CDR1 is MDHEN, CDR2 SYDVKM. This CDR3 has 13 residues. Trimming at V came to 8 bases and at J to 10 bases, leaving 8 bases not matched to a gene. The CDR3, as DNA: TGTGCCAGCCGACGACAGGGAGTATCACCCCTCCACTTT. Amino acid sequence: CASRRQGVSPLHF.

V is TRBV19 and J is TRBJ1-2, with D maybe TRBD1 (6 bases). The V and J ends lost 5 bases and 5 bases respectively, with 18 bases between them. CDR1 is LNHDA and CDR2 is SQIVND in the germline V gene (reference sequence). This CDR3 has 15 residues. In nucleotides, the CDR3 is TGTGCCAGTAGTCCTGAGACAGGTTTCTCGTATGGCTACACCTTC. As protein: CASSPETGFSYGYTF.

This clone is termed medium-sized. The chain employs TRBV6-1 and TRBJ1-2; perhaps TRBD1 as D (6 bases). V dropped 2 bases and J dropped 7 bases, with 14 bases sitting between them. The CDR3 has 14 amino acids. Germline assignment: CDR1 MNHNS and CDR2 SASEGT. CDR3 bases: TGTGCCAGCAGTGAAAGGGCAGGGGTAGGTGGCTACACCTTC. It translates to CASSERAGVGGYTF.

This clone was seen a handful of times. V usage is TRBV2 and J usage is TRBJ2-2; 11 bases line up with TRBD1. CDR3 length: 14 amino acids. CDR1 SNHLY and CDR2 FYNNEI come from the germline V gene. Unmatched junction bases numbered 6, after V lost 8 bases and J lost 7 bases. DNA for the CDR3: TGTGCCAGCCGGGGGACAGGGGGAATCGGGGAGCTGTTTTTT. Translating gives CASRGTGGIGELFF.

The gene calls are TRBV11-3 and TRBJ2-5; TRBD1 is a possible D gene (6 bases). Trimming removed 5 bases at V and 4 bases at J, with 14 bases between. The germline gives CDR1 SGHNT, CDR2 YENEEA. The CDR3 sequence is 14 residues long. CDR3 amino acids: CASSPRGGRETQYF. The DNA of the CDR3 is TGTGCCAGCAGCCCACGTGGGGGCCGAGAGACCCAGTACTTC.

The rearrangement uses TRBV12-5 and TRBJ1-2, with D perhaps TRBD1 (5 bases). CDR3 length: 15 amino acids. The V gene's germline CDR1 is LGHNT and CDR2 FRNRAP. Trimming removed 0 bases at V and 5 bases at J, with 13 bases between. CDR3 DNA: TGTGCTAGTGGTTTGGTAGGGGCAGATATTTATGGCTACACCTTC. Its protein is CASGLVGADIYGYTF.

This clone came up a few times. The V call is TRBV2, the J call TRBJ2-3; 11 nucleotides agree with TRBD1. The CDR3 extends over 19 amino acids. Per the germline V gene, CDR1 is SNHLY and CDR2 is FYNNEI. The V and J ends lost 4 bases and 2 bases, in that order; junction bases with no gene match: 14. The chain's CDR3 is CASSAPRDRGILLTDTQYF. The CDR3 DNA reads as TGTGCCAGCAGTGCCCCCCGGGACAGGGGGATTTTACTCACAGATACGCAGTATTTT.

This clone was counted between two and nine times. The rearrangement joins TRBV28 to TRBJ1-5; D is perhaps TRBD1 (5 bases). Germline-derived CDR1 and CDR2 are MDHEN and SYDVKM. V lost 5 bases and J 5 bases, leaving 10 bases between the germline ends. There are 13 residues in the CDR3. The CDR3 DNA follows: TGTGCCAGCAGTACACAGGTCTATCAGCCCCAGCATTTT. Protein product: CASSTQVYQPQHF.

The rearrangement joins TRBV5-6 to TRBJ1-5; 8 bases are shared with TRBD1. This CDR3 comprises 14 residues. V shed 4 bases and J 6 bases; nucleotides not matched to a gene: 6. Per the germline V gene, CDR1 is SGHDT and CDR2 is YYEEEE. The CDR3 loop is CASSGTGVPQPQHF. The CDR3 region has the DNA TGTGCCAGCAGCGGGACAGGTGTCCCTCAGCCCCAGCATTTT.

This clone turned up a few times. The chain joins TRBV30 to TRBJ1-6, with D unclear. The germline V and J ends were trimmed by 3 bases and 7 bases, with 19 bases remaining between them. The germline CDR1 and CDR2 sequences are GTSNPN and SVGIG (reference sequence). The CDR3 covers 16 residues. DNA of the CDR3: TGTGCCTGGAGCTCCGGACGGACTTATGACAATTCACCCCTCCACTTT. Its protein product is CAWSSGRTYDNSPLHF.

CDR3 sequence reads: CASSPDGGYYGYTF. CDR3 in DNA: TGTGCCAGCAGCCCCGACGGGGGATACTATGGCTACACCTTC. The V call is TRBV7-2, the J call TRBJ1-2, with D possibly TRBD1 on 5 matching bases. Trimming cost V 5 bases and J 3 bases, with 13 bases left between them. The CDR3 contains 14 residues. CDR1 SGHTA and CDR2 FQGNSA come from the germline V gene. Looking up the rest from reference TRBV7-2 and TRBJ1-2 gives the full variable domain: GAGVSQSPSNKVTEKGKDVELRCDPISGHTALYWYRQSLGQGLEFLIYFQGNSAPDKSGLPSDRFSAERTGGSVSTLTIQRTQQEDSAVYLCASSPDGGYYGYTFGSGTRLTVV.

This clone was counted only a few times. This rearrangement joins TRBV30 to TRBJ1-2, with unresolved D. The germline V and J ends were trimmed by 5 bases and 2 bases, with 12 bases remaining between them. Per germline, CDR1 GTSNPN and CDR2 SVGIG (reference sequence). The CDR3 extends over 13 amino acids. The CDR3 here is CAWSREWNYGYTF. The CDR3 coding sequence is TGTGCCTGGTCTCGGGAATGGAACTATGGCTACACCTTC.

This clone was found a few times. This sequence joins TRBV11-2 and TRBJ2-5; D is possibly TRBD1 (5 bases). In germline, CDR1 is SGHAT, CDR2 FQNNGV. V was cut by 0 bases and J by 5 bases, with 19 bases left in between. The CDR3 totals 17 residues. As DNA, the CDR3 is TGTGCCAGCAGCTTAGATCTCGGCAGGGTGGGATTTGAGACCCAGTACTTC. It translates to CASSLDLGRVGFETQYF.

V gene TRBV7-2 combines with J gene TRBJ1-2; D gene uncertain. This CDR3 contains 13 residues. Germline-derived CDR1 and CDR2 are SGHTA and FQGNSA. The V end was cut by 3 bases, the J end by 4 bases, with 9 bases between. This CDR3 is CASSLGRPYGYTF. DNA for the CDR3: TGTGCCAGCAGCTTGGGCAGGCCCTATGGCTACACCTTC.

This clone occurred a few times. This chain joins TRBV7-2 and TRBJ1-2; unclear D gene. The V gene's germline CDR1 is SGHTA and CDR2 FQGNSA. The CDR3 is 16 residues long. With 2 bases removed from V and 1 base from J, the gap between germline ends came to 14 bases. The CDR3 is CASSLQARPNNYGYTF. CDR3 coding DNA: TGTGCCAGCAGCTTACAAGCCCGCCCTAATAACTATGGCTACACCTTC.

This chain uses TRBV30 with TRBJ2-7; 7 bases line up with TRBD1. After removal of 2 bases from V and 7 bases from J, the junction contained 8 bases not matched to a gene. Germline loops: CDR1 GTSNPN, CDR2 SVGIG (reference sequence). The CDR3 spans 13 residues. The CDR3 region has the DNA TGTGCCTGGAGTACGCGATTACAGGGGGAGCAGTACTTC. It is translated as CAWSTRLQGEQYF.

This sequence joins TRBV19 and TRBJ2-1; D is possibly TRBD1 (6 bases). V was clipped by 5 bases and J by 5 bases, with 16 bases between them. The CDR3 runs 15 residues. Germline V gene lookup returns CDR1 LNHDA and CDR2 SQIVND (reference sequence). The DNA for the CDR3 is TGTGCCAGTAGTCCCGACAGGACGAGACACAATGAGCAGTTCTTC. It is translated as CASSPDRTRHNEQFF.

J is TRBJ2-1 and V is TRBV6-5, with 7 bases matching TRBD2. CDR1 is MNHEY, CDR2 SVGAGI, per germline. This CDR3 spans 15 amino acids. V lost 8 bases to trimming and J lost 3 bases; unmatched junction nucleotides: 10. CDR3 protein: CASAWEGLRYNEQFF. As DNA, the CDR3 is TGTGCCAGCGCCTGGGAGGGACTGCGCTACAATGAGCAGTTCTTC.

The genes are TRBV2 and TRBJ2-1, with D hard to call. V was cut by 1 base and J by 11 bases, with 15 bases left in between. The CDR3 has 14 residues. Germline CDR1 is SNHLY and CDR2 is FYNNEI. This CDR3 is CASSEVELMPKQFF. CDR3 DNA sequence: TGTGCCAGCAGTGAAGTTGAATTGATGCCTAAGCAGTTCTTC. The entire variable domain, with the rest obtained from reference TRBV2 and TRBJ2-1, is as follows: EPEVTQTPSHQVTQMGQEVILRCVPISNHLYFYWYRQILGQKVEFLVSFYNNEISEKSEIFDDQFSVERPDGSNFTLKIRSTKLEDSAMYFCASSEVELMPKQFFGPGTRLTVL.

The chain has TRBV9 and TRBJ1-2, with 9 bases that match TRBD1. The CDR3 totals 14 residues. V shed 3 bases, J shed 5 bases, and the junction held 5 bases outside the gene matches. Germline CDR1 is SGDLS and CDR2 is YYNGEE. Written as DNA, the CDR3 is TGTGCCAGCAGCGACTCCGGGACAGGGTATGGCTACACCTTC. Its translation: CASSDSGTGYGYTF.

The V call is TRBV9, the J call TRBJ1-2; 8 bases are shared with TRBD1. J lost 1 base, V lost 4 bases, and 3 bases had no gene match. Germline V lookup: CDR1 SGDLS, CDR2 YYNGEE. The CDR3 is 14 residues long. The CDR3 spells CASSLGQGNYGYTF. DNA of the CDR3: TGTGCCAGCAGCCTTGGACAGGGTAACTATGGCTACACCTTC.

This clone has a handful of counts. The chain combines TRBV6-6 with TRBJ1-2, with D possibly being TRBD1 (6 bases). The CDR3 runs 13 residues. Between the trimmed V and J ends, which lost 6 bases and 7 bases, there was a span of 15 bases. Germline lookup yields CDR1 MNHNY and CDR2 SVGAGI (reference sequence). Here the CDR3 reads CASSYLARGGYTF. In DNA, the CDR3 is TGTGCCAGCAGCTATCTAGCCAGGGGTGGCTACACCTTC.

The rearrangement uses TRBV5-6 and TRBJ2-1, with 9 bases identical to TRBD2. The CDR3 sequence is 14 residues long. Trimming at V came to 4 bases and at J to 12 bases, leaving 11 bases not matched to a gene. Germline V gene lookup returns CDR1 SGHDT and CDR2 YYEEEE. Here the CDR3 reads CASSRPGLAETQFF. The CDR3 bases are TGTGCCAGCAGCCGACCGGGACTAGCCGAAACGCAGTTCTTC.

This chain connects TRBV5-6 to TRBJ2-5, with 8 bases fitting TRBD2. CDR3 length: 16 amino acids. The J segment lost 4 bases and the V segment lost 4 bases, leaving 12 bases of the junction unmatched. Germline values: CDR1 SGHDT, CDR2 YYEEEE. The CDR3 reads CASSKTGTRLGETQYF. The CDR3 coding sequence is TGTGCCAGCAGCAAAACCGGGACTAGATTGGGAGAGACCCAGTACTTC.

This clone was counted a single time. The chain links TRBV28 to TRBJ1-4; TRBD1 agrees at 9 bases. V was clipped by 0 bases and J by 10 bases; unmatched bases: 3. This CDR3 is built from 14 residues. Germline CDR1 is MDHEN and CDR2 is SYDVKM. CDR3: CASSLWDRGGKLFF. The CDR3 region has the DNA TGTGCCAGCAGTTTATGGGACAGGGGTGGAAAACTGTTTTTT.